Presented here are 29 T cell receptor beta chains from one specimen sequenced in a study of T cell changes during pregnancy in multiple sclerosis. Measured with immunoSEQ multiplex PCR; TCRdb has only the in-frame clones, and not every one. The sample contains 50,000 to 60,000 clones, about 91% of which appear only once. The sequencing used peripheral blood, collected after pregnancy. The receptors derive from a female donor in good health, enrolled as a control in a pregnancy study.

The rearrangement links TRBV5-1 to TRBJ2-1; 9 bases align to TRBD1. Germline V gene data show CDR1 as SGHRS and CDR2 as YFSETQ. The V and J ends lost 4 bases and 0 bases, in that order; junction bases with no gene match: 5. CDR3 length: 16 residues. DNA for the CDR3: TGCGCCAGCAGCACCGGACAGGGGAACTCCTACAATGAGCAGTTCTTC. Its protein product is CASSTGQGNSYNEQFF.

The chain joins TRBV12-5 to TRBJ1-1; TRBD1 is a possible D gene (6 bases). Germline V gene data show CDR1 as LGHNT and CDR2 as FRNRAP. V shed 1 base and J shed 7 bases, with 10 bases lying between them. This CDR3 contains 13 residues. CDR3 residues: CASGLDPGHEAFF. CDR3 sequence (DNA): TGTGCTAGTGGTTTGGACCCGGGACATGAAGCTTTCTTT.

The chain carries TRBV5-5 and TRBJ1-5; D remains unclear. Deletions cut 6 bases from V and 5 bases from J, with 12 bases between. Germline loops: CDR1 SGHKS, CDR2 YYEKEE (reference sequence). The CDR3 sequence is 13 residues long. CDR3 DNA sequence: TGTGCCAGCAACCCGAGTCCCGATCAGCCCCAGCATTTT. It specifies CASNPSPDQPQHF.

The rearrangement joins TRBV7-3 to TRBJ2-5; weak D call: TRBD1 (5 bases). CDR3 length: 14 amino acids. V lost 0 bases and J 7 bases, leaving 12 bases between the germline ends. The V gene's germline CDR1 is SGHTA and CDR2 FQGTGA. DNA of the CDR3: TGTGCCAGCAGCTTAACGGGGCCCGGCGGGACCCAGTACTTC. The encoded protein is CASSLTGPGGTQYF.

CDR3 sequence (DNA): TGTGCCAGCAGTGACTCCGGGACTAGTAATGAGCAGTTCTTC. This encodes CASSDSGTSNEQFF. The chain joins TRBV6-4 to TRBJ2-1, with 8 bases fitting TRBD2. CDR1 is MRHNA and CDR2 is SNTAGT in the germline V gene. The length of the CDR3 is 14 residues. V was pared by 0 bases and J by 7 bases, with 2 bases of the junction left unmatched.

This CDR3 is CASTMGQLQNYGYTF. The CDR3 DNA reads TGTGCCAGCACTATGGGACAACTCCAGAACTATGGCTACACCTTC. V and J are TRBV2 and TRBJ1-2; D may be TRBD1 (6 bases). V gave up 7 bases and J gave up 2 bases, with 17 bases separating them. The CDR3 is 15 residues long. Germline values: CDR1 SNHLY, CDR2 FYNNEI.

This rearrangement joins TRBV5-6 to TRBJ1-2, with D possibly being TRBD1 (6 bases). V was trimmed by 3 bases and J by 4 bases, leaving 13 bases between them. This CDR3 has 14 amino acids. Germline values: CDR1 SGHDT, CDR2 YYEEEE. The CDR3 region has the DNA TGTGCCAGCAGCTGGGACACCTCCGGCTATGGCTACACCTTC. This gives the protein CASSWDTSGYGYTF. The full variable domain, with the rest looked up from reference TRBV5-6 and TRBJ1-2, is DAGVTQSPTHLIKTRGQQVTLRCSPKSGHDTVSWYQQALGQGPQFIFQYYEEEERQRGNFPDRFSGHQFPNYSSELNVNALLLGDSALYLCASSWDTSGYGYTFGSGTRLTVV.

V gene TRBV13 combines with J gene TRBJ2-5; TRBD2 matches at 8 bases. Trimming cost V 3 bases and J 3 bases; bases outside gene matches: 9. CDR3 length: 16 amino acids. Germline-derived CDR1 and CDR2 are PRHDT and FYEKMQ (reference sequence). CDR3 nucleotide sequence: TGTGCCAGCAGCTTCCGTCGGGAGGGGTGGGAAGAGACCCAGTACTTC. It encodes CASSFRREGWEETQYF.

The chain links TRBV19 to TRBJ2-1, with D possibly TRBD2 on 6 matching bases. Trimming pared 1 base from V and 4 bases from J, leaving 8 bases between. The germline V gene encodes CDR1 LNHDA and CDR2 SQIVND (reference sequence). The CDR3 extends over 14 amino acids. CDR3 region: CASSIGGVYNEQFF. CDR3 DNA: TGTGCCAGTAGTATAGGGGGGGTATACAATGAGCAGTTCTTC. The full variable domain, rest sourced from reference TRBV19 and TRBJ2-1, is DGGITQSPKYLFRKEGQNVTLSCEQNLNHDAMYWYRQDPGQGLRLIYYSQIVNDFQKGDIAEGYSVSREKKESFPLTVTSAQKNPTAFYLCASSIGGVYNEQFFGPGTRLTVL.

The chain joins TRBV5-4 to TRBJ2-1; TRBD1 might be the D (7 bases). This CDR3 is 17 amino acids long. Trimming pared 0 bases from V and 6 bases from J, leaving 19 bases between. The germline V gene encodes CDR1 SGHNT and CDR2 YYREEE (reference sequence). The CDR3 is CASSLDEGGGPSNEQFF. Written as DNA, the CDR3 is TGTGCCAGCAGCTTGGATGAAGGAGGGGGCCCGTCCAATGAGCAGTTCTTC.

The gene calls are TRBV27 and TRBJ1-5, with 7 bases lining up with TRBD1. CDR1 MNHEY and CDR2 SMNVEV come from the germline V gene (reference sequence). With 3 bases clipped from V and 2 bases from J, the junction kept 4 bases outside the gene matches. The length of the CDR3 is 15 residues. This CDR3 reads CASSFDREGNQPQHF. The CDR3 nucleotides read TGTGCCAGCAGTTTCGACAGGGAGGGCAATCAGCCCCAGCATTTT.

The genes are TRBV11-1 and TRBJ2-5, with TRBD2 identical over 13 bases. V was clipped by 4 bases and J by 3 bases; unmatched bases: 2. The CDR3 consists of 15 residues. Per the germline V gene, CDR1 is SGHAT and CDR2 is FQDESV (reference sequence). Here the CDR3 DNA reads TGTGCCAGCAGCTCGGGACTAGCGGGGAAAGAGACCCAGTACTTC. This gives the protein CASSSGLAGKETQYF.

This clone turned up a few times. J is TRBJ2-5 and V is TRBV5-4; 11 bases line up with TRBD2. Germline V CDR1 and CDR2: SGHNT, YYREEE (reference sequence). This CDR3 region has 16 residues. The trim removed 1 base at V and 1 base at J, leaving 3 bases unmatched. The CDR3 coding sequence is TGTGCCAGCAGCTTGTTAGCGGGGGGGTCCCAAGAGACCCAGTACTTC. Protein: CASSLLAGGSQETQYF.

The rearrangement links TRBV2 to TRBJ1-1, with 8 positions matching TRBD1. The germline gives CDR1 SNHLY, CDR2 FYNNEI. Unmatched junction bases numbered 6, after V lost 7 bases and J lost 5 bases. The CDR3 has 13 residues. DNA for the CDR3: TGTGCCAGCACCTCAGGGGGCGCGACTGAAGCTTTCTTT. As protein: CASTSGGATEAFF.

The DNA for the CDR3 is TGTGCCAGCAGCTCCGGACTACCCGGATCACCAGATACGCAGTATTTT. Its protein product is CASSSGLPGSPDTQYF. The chain employs TRBV7-8 and TRBJ2-3, with a tentative D call TRBD2 (6 bases). Trimming cost V 4 bases and J 4 bases, with 18 bases left between them. Germline CDR1 and CDR2: SGHVS and FQNEAQ. This CDR3 has 16 residues.

The gene calls are TRBV7-2 and TRBJ2-5; TRBD1 might be the D (6 bases). This CDR3 is built from 14 residues. Germline-derived CDR1 and CDR2 are SGHTA and FQGNSA. V gave up 4 bases and J gave up 1 base, with 10 bases separating them. DNA for the CDR3: TGTGCCAGCAGCTCGGCGACAGGCCAAGAGACCCAGTACTTC. As protein: CASSSATGQETQYF.

The chain has TRBV7-2 and TRBJ2-7, with D tentatively TRBD1 (6 bases). V dropped 9 bases and J dropped 3 bases, with 9 bases sitting between them. Looked up from germline, CDR1 is SGHTA and CDR2 is FQGNSA. This CDR3 is 11 amino acids long. The DNA of the CDR3 is TGTGCCAGTACAGGGTACTACGAGCAGTACTTC. Its translation: CASTGYYEQYF. Based on the CDR3 plus reference TRBV7-2 and TRBJ2-7, the full variable domain is GAGVSQSPSNKVTEKGKDVELRCDPISGHTALYWYRQSLGQGLEFLIYFQGNSAPDKSGLPSDRFSAERTGGSVSTLTIQRTQQEDSAVYLCASTGYYEQYFGPGTRLTVT.

The chain recombines TRBV11-3 with TRBJ2-7, with D possibly matching TRBD2 (7 bases). Germline V gene data show CDR1 as SGHNT and CDR2 as YENEEA. V was shortened by 6 bases and J by 3 bases, with 18 bases between the two germline ends. The length of the CDR3 is 15 residues. The CDR3 spells CASSLGGVGSYEQYF. CDR3 DNA sequence: TGTGCCAGCAGTCTAGGGGGGGTCGGGAGCTACGAGCAGTACTTC.

The chain couples TRBV10-3 to TRBJ2-2; D gene unclear. This CDR3 has 13 amino acids. Germline V gene sequence: CDR1 ENHRY, CDR2 SYGVKD. The V end was cut by 2 bases, the J end by 4 bases, with 5 bases between. The CDR3: CAISEDITGELFF. The CDR3 DNA is TGTGCCATCAGTGAGGACATCACCGGGGAGCTGTTTTTT.

The chain couples TRBV14 to TRBJ1-2, with D perhaps matching TRBD1 (6 bases). The CDR3 is 13 amino acids. V was cut by 5 bases and J by 3 bases, with 10 bases left in between. Germline values: CDR1 SGHDN, CDR2 FVKESK. This CDR3 is CASSMDRYYGYTF. The CDR3 DNA follows: TGTGCCAGCAGCATGGACAGATACTATGGCTACACCTTC.

The chain links TRBV28 to TRBJ1-5; 10 bases are a match to TRBD1. Germline CDR1 MDHEN, CDR2 SYDVKM. This CDR3 is built from 21 residues. J lost 0 bases, V lost 3 bases, and 17 bases had no gene match. The CDR3 spells CASSFDRAGTGEIYSNQPQHF. The CDR3 bases are TGTGCCAGCAGTTTCGATCGAGCCGGGACAGGGGAAATCTATAGCAATCAGCCCCAGCATTTT. Filled out from reference TRBV28 and TRBJ1-5, the complete variable domain reads DVKVTQSSRYLVKRTGEKVFLECVQDMDHENMFWYRQDPGLGLRLIYFSYDVKMKEKGDIPEGYSVSREKKERFSLILESASTNQTSMYLCASSFDRAGTGEIYSNQPQHFGDGTRLSIL.

The gene calls are TRBV5-1 and TRBJ2-1; 7 positions agree with TRBD2. The CDR3 loop spans 15 amino acids. Germline CDR1 and CDR2: SGHRS and YFSETQ. V shed 0 bases, J shed 8 bases, and the junction held 8 bases outside the gene matches. This chain's CDR3 is CASSLGLARGDEQFF. For the CDR3, the DNA is TGCGCCAGCAGCTTGGGACTAGCTAGGGGCGATGAGCAGTTCTTC.

This clone was counted once. This chain connects TRBV7-2 to TRBJ1-2, with 8 bases fitting TRBD1. There are 16 residues in the CDR3. Per the germline V gene, CDR1 is SGHTA and CDR2 is FQGNSA. V gave up 5 bases and J gave up 6 bases; unmatched junction bases: 14. CDR3 sequence (DNA): TGTGCCAGCAGCCGACTTGAGACAGGGGTTCGGGATGGCTACACCTTC. Residues: CASSRLETGVRDGYTF.

The chain carries TRBV9 and TRBJ2-7; the D gene is possibly TRBD2 (7 bases). CDR1 is SGDLS and CDR2 is YYNGEE in the germline V gene. This CDR3 contains 15 residues. V dropped 4 bases and J dropped 5 bases, with 19 bases sitting between them. CDR3 sequence reads: CASSSGGGAVDEQYF. The DNA for the CDR3 is TGTGCCAGCAGCTCGGGTGGGGGGGCGGTGGACGAGCAGTACTTC.

The genes are TRBV11-3 and TRBJ2-7; D call uncertain. CDR3 length: 13 amino acids. V dropped 1 base and J dropped 4 bases, with 8 bases sitting between them. The germline gives CDR1 SGHNT, CDR2 YENEEA. The CDR3 protein is CASSLGPSYEQYF. The CDR3 nucleotides are TGTGCCAGCAGCTTAGGCCCTAGTTACGAGCAGTACTTC. Variable domain in full (rest from reference TRBV11-3 and TRBJ2-7): EAGVVQSPRYKIIEKKQPVAFWCNPISGHNTLYWYLQNLGQGPELLIRYENEEAVDDSQLPKDRFSAERLKGVDSTLKIQPAELGDSAVYLCASSLGPSYEQYFGPGTRLTVT.

The chain employs TRBV13 and TRBJ1-4, with D unclear. Looked up from germline, CDR1 is PRHDT and CDR2 is FYEKMQ (reference sequence). This CDR3 region has 12 residues. The V end was cut by 6 bases, the J end by 8 bases, with 10 bases between. CDR3 protein: CASRGEEEKLFF. In DNA, the CDR3 is TGTGCCAGCAGGGGCGAAGAAGAAAAACTGTTTTTT.

This clone appeared once. The chain uses TRBV28 and TRBJ1-1; 7 bases fit TRBD1. Germline V gene data show CDR1 as MDHEN and CDR2 as SYDVKM. The CDR3 extends over 14 amino acids. Trimming cost V 6 bases and J 11 bases; bases outside gene matches: 15. The CDR3 bases are TGTGCCAGCAGGGCTTACACGAACAGGGGATTCGCTTTCTTT. This gives the protein CASRAYTNRGFAFF.

About this clone itself: At one end the junction does not follow the germline gene, possibly because of a read error. The CDR3 loop is CASRLGGPDYGYTF. The CDR3 bases are TGCGCCAGCAGGTTGGGGGGGCCGGACTATGGCTACACCTTC. The chain employs TRBV5-1 and TRBJ1-2; the D gene is possibly TRBD1 (6 bases). Germline CDR1 and CDR2: SGHRS and YFSETQ. This CDR3 region has 14 residues.

The chain employs TRBV19 and TRBJ2-5; a weak D match, TRBD2 (7 bases). Trimming removed 6 bases at V and 6 bases at J, with 20 bases between. CDR3 length: 15 amino acids. In germline, CDR1 is LNHDA, CDR2 SQIVND (reference sequence). The CDR3 reads CASSLRGADRKTQYF. The CDR3 DNA follows: TGTGCCAGTAGCCTTCGGGGGGCCGATAGGAAGACCCAGTACTTC.